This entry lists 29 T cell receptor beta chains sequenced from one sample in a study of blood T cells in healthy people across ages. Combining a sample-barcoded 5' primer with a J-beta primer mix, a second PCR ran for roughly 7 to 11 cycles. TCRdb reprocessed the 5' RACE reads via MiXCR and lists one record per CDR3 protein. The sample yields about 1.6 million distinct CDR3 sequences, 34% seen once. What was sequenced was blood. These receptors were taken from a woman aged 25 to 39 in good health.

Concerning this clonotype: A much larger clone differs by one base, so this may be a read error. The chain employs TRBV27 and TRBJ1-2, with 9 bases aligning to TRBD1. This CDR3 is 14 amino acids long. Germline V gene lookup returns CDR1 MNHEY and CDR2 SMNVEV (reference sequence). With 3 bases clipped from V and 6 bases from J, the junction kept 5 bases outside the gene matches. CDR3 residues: CASSFGQGHHGYTF. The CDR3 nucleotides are TGTGCCAGCAGTTTCGGACAGGGGCACCATGGCTACACCTTC.

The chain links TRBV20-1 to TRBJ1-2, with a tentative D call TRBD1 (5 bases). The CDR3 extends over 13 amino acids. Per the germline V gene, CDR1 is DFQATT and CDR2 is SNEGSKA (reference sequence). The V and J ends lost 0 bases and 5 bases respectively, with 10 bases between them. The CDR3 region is CSARERGEYGYTF. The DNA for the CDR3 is TGCAGTGCTAGAGAAAGAGGGGAATATGGCTACACCTTC.

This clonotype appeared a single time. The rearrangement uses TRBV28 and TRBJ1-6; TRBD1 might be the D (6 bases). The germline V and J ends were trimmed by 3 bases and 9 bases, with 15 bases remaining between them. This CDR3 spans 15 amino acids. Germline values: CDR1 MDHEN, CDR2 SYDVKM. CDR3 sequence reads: CASSLASGAVSPLHF. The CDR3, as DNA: TGTGCCAGCAGTTTGGCCTCGGGGGCGGTTTCACCCCTCCACTTT.

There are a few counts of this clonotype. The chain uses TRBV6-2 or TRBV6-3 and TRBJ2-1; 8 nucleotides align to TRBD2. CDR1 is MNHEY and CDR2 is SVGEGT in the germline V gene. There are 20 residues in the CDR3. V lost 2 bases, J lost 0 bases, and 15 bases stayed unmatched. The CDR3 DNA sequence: TGTGCCAGCAGTTACGCCCCCTGGGGGTTGAGCGGGAGCTCCTACAATGAGCAGTTCTTC. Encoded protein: CASSYAPWGLSGSSYNEQFF.

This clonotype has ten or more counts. CDR3 DNA sequence: TGTGCCAGCAGCGCAAAGGCGGGCTTGACGGGAGGCTACACCTTC. It codes for CASSAKAGLTGGYTF. V is TRBV27 and J is TRBJ1-2; D is ambiguous. There are 15 residues in the CDR3. In germline, CDR1 is MNHEY, CDR2 SMNVEV (reference sequence). The ends were cut back, 6 bases at V and 8 bases at J, with 22 bases in the middle.

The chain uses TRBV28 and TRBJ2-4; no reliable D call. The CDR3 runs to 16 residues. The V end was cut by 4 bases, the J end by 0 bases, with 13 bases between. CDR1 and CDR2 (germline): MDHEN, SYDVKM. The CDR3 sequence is CASSSSSLIAKNIQYF. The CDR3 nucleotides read TGTGCCAGCAGTTCGTCCTCCTTAATAGCCAAAAACATTCAGTACTTC.

For the CDR3, the DNA is TGTGCCAGCAGTTTTCAGGGGGGCTACACAGATACGCAGTATTTT. Amino acid sequence: CASSFQGGYTDTQYF. The genes are TRBV28 and TRBJ2-3; a possible D gene is TRBD1 (7 bases). The V gene's germline CDR1 is MDHEN and CDR2 SYDVKM. The CDR3 runs to 15 residues. Trimming removed 3 bases from V and 2 bases from J, with 12 bases in between.

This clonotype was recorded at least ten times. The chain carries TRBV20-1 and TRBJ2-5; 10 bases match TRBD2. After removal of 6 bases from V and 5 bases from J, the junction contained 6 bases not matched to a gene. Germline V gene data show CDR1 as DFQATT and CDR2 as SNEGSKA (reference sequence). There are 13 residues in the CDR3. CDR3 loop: CSAPSGGAETQYF. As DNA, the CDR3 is TGCAGTGCACCAAGCGGGGGGGCGGAGACCCAGTACTTC.

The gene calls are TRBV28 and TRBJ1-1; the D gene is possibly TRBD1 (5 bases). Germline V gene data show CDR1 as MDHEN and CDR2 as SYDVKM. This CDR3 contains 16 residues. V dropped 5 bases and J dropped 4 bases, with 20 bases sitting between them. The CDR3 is CASSTPGRGRGTEAFF. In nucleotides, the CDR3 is TGTGCCAGCAGTACCCCTGGGAGGGGCCGGGGCACTGAAGCTTTCTTT.

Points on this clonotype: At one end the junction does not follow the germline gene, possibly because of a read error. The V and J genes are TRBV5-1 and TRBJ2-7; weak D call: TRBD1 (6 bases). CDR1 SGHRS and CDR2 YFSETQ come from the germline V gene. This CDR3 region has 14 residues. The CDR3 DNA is TGCGCCAGCAGCTTGGGGGACACTACAGACGAGAAGTACTTC. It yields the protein CASSLGDTTDEKYF.

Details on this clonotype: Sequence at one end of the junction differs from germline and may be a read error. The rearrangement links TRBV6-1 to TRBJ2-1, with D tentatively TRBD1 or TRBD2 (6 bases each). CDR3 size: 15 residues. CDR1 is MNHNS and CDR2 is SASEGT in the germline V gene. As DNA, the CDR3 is TGTGCCAGCTCGACCGCCCGGGGGAGAGGGGGTGAGCAGGTCTTC. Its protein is CASSTARGRGGEQVF.

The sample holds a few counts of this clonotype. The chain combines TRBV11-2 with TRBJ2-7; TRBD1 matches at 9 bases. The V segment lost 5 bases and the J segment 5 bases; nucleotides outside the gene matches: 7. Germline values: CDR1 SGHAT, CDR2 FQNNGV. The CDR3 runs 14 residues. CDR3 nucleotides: TGTGCCAGCAGCCGTACCGGGACAGGGAACGAGCAGTACTTC. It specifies CASSRTGTGNEQYF.

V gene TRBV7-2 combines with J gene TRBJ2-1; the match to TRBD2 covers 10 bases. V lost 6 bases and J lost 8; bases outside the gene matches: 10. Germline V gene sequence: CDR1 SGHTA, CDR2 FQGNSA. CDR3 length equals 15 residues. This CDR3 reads CASSTAGGLGDEQFF. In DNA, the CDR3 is TGTGCCAGCAGTACAGCGGGGGGGCTCGGGGATGAGCAGTTCTTC.

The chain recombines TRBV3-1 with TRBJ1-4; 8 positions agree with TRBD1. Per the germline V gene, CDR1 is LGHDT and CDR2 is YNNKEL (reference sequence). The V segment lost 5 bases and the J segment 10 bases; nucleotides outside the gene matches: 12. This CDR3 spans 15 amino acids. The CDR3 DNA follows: TGTGCCAGCAGCAATGGCGCCCTTGGGACAGGAAAACTGTTTTTT. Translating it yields CASSNGALGTGKLFF.

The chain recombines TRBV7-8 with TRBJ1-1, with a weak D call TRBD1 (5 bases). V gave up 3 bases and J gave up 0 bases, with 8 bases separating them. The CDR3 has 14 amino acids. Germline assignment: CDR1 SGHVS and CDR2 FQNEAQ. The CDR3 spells CASSFGHLNTEAFF. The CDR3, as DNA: TGTGCCAGCAGCTTCGGACACCTGAACACTGAAGCTTTCTTT.

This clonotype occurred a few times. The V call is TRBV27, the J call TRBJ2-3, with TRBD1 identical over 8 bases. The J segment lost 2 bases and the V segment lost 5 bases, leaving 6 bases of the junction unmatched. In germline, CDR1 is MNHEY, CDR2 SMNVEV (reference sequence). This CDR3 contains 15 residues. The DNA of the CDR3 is TGTGCCAGCAGTCCCTACAGGGGGGTCACAGATACGCAGTATTTT. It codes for CASSPYRGVTDTQYF.

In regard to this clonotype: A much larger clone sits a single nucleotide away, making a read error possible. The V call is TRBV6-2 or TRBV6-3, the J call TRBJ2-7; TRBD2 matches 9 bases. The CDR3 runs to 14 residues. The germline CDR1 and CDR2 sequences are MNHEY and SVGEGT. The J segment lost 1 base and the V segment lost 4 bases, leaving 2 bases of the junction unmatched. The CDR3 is CASSCLAGSYEQYF. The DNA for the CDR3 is TGTGCCAGCAGTTGCCTAGCGGGGTCCTACGAGCAGTACTTC.

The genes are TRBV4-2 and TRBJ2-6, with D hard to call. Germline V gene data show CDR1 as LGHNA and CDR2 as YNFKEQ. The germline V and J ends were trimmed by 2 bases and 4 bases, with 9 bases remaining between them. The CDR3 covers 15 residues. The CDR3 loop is CASSQYITGANVLTF. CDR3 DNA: TGTGCCAGCAGCCAATACATTACGGGGGCCAACGTCCTGACTTTC.

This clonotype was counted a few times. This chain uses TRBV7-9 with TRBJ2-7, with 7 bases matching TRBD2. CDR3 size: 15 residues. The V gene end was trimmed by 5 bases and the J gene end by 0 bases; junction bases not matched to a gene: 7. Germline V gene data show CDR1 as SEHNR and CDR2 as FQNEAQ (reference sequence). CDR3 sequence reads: CASSHREVSSYEQYF. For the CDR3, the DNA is TGTGCCAGCAGCCACCGGGAGGTTAGCTCCTACGAGCAGTACTTC. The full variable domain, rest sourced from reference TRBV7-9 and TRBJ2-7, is DTGVSQNPRHKITKRGQNVTFRCDPISEHNRLYWYRQTLGQGPEFLTYFQNEAQLEKSRLLSDRFSAERPKGSFSTLEIQRTEQGDSAMYLCASSHREVSSYEQYFGPGTRLTVT.

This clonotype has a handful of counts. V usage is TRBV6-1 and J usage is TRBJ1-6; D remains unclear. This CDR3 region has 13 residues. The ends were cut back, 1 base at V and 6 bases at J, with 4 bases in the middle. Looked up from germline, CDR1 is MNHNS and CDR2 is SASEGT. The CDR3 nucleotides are TGTGCCAGCAGTGAAGGGTTTAATTCACCCCTCCACTTT. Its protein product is CASSEGFNSPLHF.

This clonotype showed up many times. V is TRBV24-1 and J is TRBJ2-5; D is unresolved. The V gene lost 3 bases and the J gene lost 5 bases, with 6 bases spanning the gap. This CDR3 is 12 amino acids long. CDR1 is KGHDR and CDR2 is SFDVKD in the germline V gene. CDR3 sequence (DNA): TGTGCCACCAGTGATCGCACGGAGACCCAGTACTTC. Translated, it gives CATSDRTETQYF.

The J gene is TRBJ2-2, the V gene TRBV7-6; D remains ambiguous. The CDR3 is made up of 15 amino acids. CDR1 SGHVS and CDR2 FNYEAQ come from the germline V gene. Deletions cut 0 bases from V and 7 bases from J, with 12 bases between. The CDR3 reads CASSLAGLLNGELFF. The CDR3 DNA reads TGTGCCAGCAGCTTAGCTGGCTTGTTGAACGGGGAGCTGTTTTTT.

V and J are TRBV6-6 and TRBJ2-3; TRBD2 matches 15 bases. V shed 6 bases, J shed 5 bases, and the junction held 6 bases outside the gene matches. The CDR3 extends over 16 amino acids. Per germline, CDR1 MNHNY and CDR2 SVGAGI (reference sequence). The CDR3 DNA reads TGTGCCAGCAGGAGGACTAGCGGGGGGGCGGGAGATACGCAGTATTTT. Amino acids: CASRRTSGGAGDTQYF.

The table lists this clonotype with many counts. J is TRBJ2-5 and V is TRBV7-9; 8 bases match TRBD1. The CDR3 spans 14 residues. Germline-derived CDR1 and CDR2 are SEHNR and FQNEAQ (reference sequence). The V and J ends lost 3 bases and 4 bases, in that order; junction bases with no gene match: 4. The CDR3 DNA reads TGTGCCAGCAGCTTTCAGGGGGCTGGAGAGACCCAGTACTTC. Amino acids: CASSFQGAGETQYF.

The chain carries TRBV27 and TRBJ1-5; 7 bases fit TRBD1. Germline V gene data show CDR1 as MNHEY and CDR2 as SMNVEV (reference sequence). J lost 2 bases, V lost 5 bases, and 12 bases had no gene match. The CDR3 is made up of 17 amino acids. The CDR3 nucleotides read TGTGCCAGCAGTACCGCAAGGCAGGGGGTAGGCAATCAGCCCCAGCATTTT. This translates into CASSTARQGVGNQPQHF.

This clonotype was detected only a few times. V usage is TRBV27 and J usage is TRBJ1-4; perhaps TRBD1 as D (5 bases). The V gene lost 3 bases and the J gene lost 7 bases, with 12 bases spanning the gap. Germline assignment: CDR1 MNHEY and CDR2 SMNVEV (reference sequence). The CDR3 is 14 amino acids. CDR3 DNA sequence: TGTGCCAGCAGTTTCTCAAGGGGAGGTGAAAAACTGTTTTTT. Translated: CASSFSRGGEKLFF.

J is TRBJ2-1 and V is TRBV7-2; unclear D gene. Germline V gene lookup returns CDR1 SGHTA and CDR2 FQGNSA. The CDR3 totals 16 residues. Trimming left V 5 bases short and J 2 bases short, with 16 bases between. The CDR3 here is CASSQDELITYNEQFF. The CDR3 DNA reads TGTGCCAGCAGCCAAGATGAACTGATAACCTACAATGAGCAGTTCTTC.

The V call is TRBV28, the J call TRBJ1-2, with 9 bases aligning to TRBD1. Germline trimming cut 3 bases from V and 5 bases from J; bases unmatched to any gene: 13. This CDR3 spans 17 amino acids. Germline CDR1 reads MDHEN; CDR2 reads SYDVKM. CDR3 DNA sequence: TGTGCCAGCAGTTTCGGGGCACAGGGGGCCCAAGGGTATGGCTACACCTTC. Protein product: CASSFGAQGAQGYGYTF.

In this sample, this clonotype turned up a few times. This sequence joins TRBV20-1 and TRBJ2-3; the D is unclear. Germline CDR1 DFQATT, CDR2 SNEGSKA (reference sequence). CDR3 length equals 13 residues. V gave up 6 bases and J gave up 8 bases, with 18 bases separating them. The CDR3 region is CSAQIPTILTQYF. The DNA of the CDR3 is TGCAGTGCCCAGATCCCGACCATACTTACGCAGTATTTT.